This T cell receptor beta chain was found in a study of shared clonotypes between healthy human individuals. Overall study: There were three CD4 naive, three CD4 memory, two CD8 naive and one CD8 memory plates per donor.

Details on this clone: The antigen remains undetermined.

Assay execution proceeded at the deep level. Profiling relied on immunoSEQ multiplex PCR, and the TCRdb table lists in-frame clones only, not all of them. The repertoire holds roughly 2 million clones, just under 95% seen once, with around 1.1% in the top ten. The CDR3 spans 13 residues. Per germline, CDR1 MDHEN and CDR2 SYDVKM. The V and J ends lost 5 bases and 4 bases respectively, with 11 bases between them. Naivety among CD8 cells was defined by CD45RO negativity and positive CCR7 selection, thereby excluding terminally differentiated effector memory CD45RA+ cells. Notes on the study in general: Sharing across four donors was seen in 4.5% to 5.5% of naive CD4 clonotypes.

The source is a man younger than 35 in good health. V usage is TRBV28 and J usage is TRBJ2-5; the D gene is possibly TRBD1 (6 bases). Sequencing was performed on naive CD8+ T cells sorted from blood. In DNA, the CDR3 is TGTGCCAGCAGTACGACAGGTGGAGAGACCCAGTACTTC. Encoded protein: CASSTTGGETQYF.